Listed below are T cell receptor beta chains from one sample, sequenced in a study of memory CD4+ T cells and cytomegalovirus serostatus. Some clones are missing from TCRdb's copy, which holds only in-frame ones; the method was immunoSEQ multiplex PCR. The data show some 52,000 clones, about three quarters seen once. Sequencing was done on a sample of memory CD4+ T cells from blood. These receptors were obtained from an adult in good health and CMV-seropositive. Both conserved end residues are part of each CDR3. Each record gives: J gene, V gene, clone size, D gene, CDR3 protein, CDR3 DNA. A D gene is named only where the DNA matches it firmly. Some rows mark clone size as missing; the rest say once, few, many or name a class of expanded clone.

j_gene: TRBJ2-3; v_gene: TRBV9; abundance: .; d_gene: TRBD1; CDR3aa: CASSPAGTDTDTQYF; CDR3nt: TGTGCCAGCAGCCCCGCCGGGACAGACACAGATACGCAGTATTTT
j_gene: TRBJ2-5; v_gene: TRBV30; abundance: .; d_gene: .; CDR3aa: CAWMLAAETQYF; CDR3nt: TGTGCCTGGATGCTAGCTGCCGAGACCCAGTACTTC
j_gene: TRBJ1-6; v_gene: TRBV7-9; abundance: few; d_gene: TRBD1; CDR3aa: CASSLGQGFYNSPLHF; CDR3nt: TGTGCCAGCAGCTTAGGACAGGGATTTTATAATTCACCCCTCCACTTT
j_gene: TRBJ2-3; v_gene: TRBV7-2; abundance: .; d_gene: TRBD2; CDR3aa: CASSLGALGRGRSTDTQYF; CDR3nt: TGTGCCAGCAGCTTAGGGGCCCTGGGGCGCGGGAGAAGCACAGATACGCAGTATTTT
j_gene: TRBJ2-5; v_gene: TRBV18; abundance: .; d_gene: TRBD2; CDR3aa: CASSPLGPTSGRVQETQYF; CDR3nt: TGTGCCAGCTCACCATTGGGGCCAACTAGCGGGAGGGTTCAAGAGACCCAGTACTTC
j_gene: TRBJ2-1; v_gene: TRBV7-8; abundance: .; d_gene: .; CDR3aa: CASSLTPGDEQFF; CDR3nt: TGTGCCAGCAGCTTAACCCCAGGGGATGAGCAGTTCTTC
j_gene: TRBJ1-2; v_gene: TRBV6-5; abundance: once; d_gene: TRBD1; CDR3aa: CASSFQGGLGDGYTF; CDR3nt: TGTGCCAGCAGTTTCCAGGGGGGATTAGGTGATGGCTACACCTTC
j_gene: TRBJ1-2; v_gene: TRBV6-6; abundance: .; d_gene: .; CDR3aa: CTSTPRGRSIYGYTF; CDR3nt: TGTACCAGCACCCCCCGGGGACGGAGTATCTATGGCTACACCTTC
j_gene: TRBJ2-3; v_gene: TRBV5-8; abundance: once; d_gene: TRBD1; CDR3aa: CASRVEGGPGDTQYF; CDR3nt: TGTGCCAGCAGGGTCGAAGGGGGCCCCGGAGATACGCAGTATTTT
j_gene: TRBJ1-2; v_gene: TRBV4-3; abundance: .; d_gene: .; CDR3aa: CASSQAEGFNYGYTF; CDR3nt: TGCGCCAGCAGCCAAGCTGAAGGATTTAACTATGGCTACACCTTC
j_gene: TRBJ2-1; v_gene: TRBV9; abundance: few; d_gene: TRBD2; CDR3aa: CASSPQGLAGGFEQFF; CDR3nt: TGTGCCAGCAGCCCCCAAGGGTTAGCGGGAGGATTTGAGCAGTTCTTC
j_gene: TRBJ1-1; v_gene: TRBV2; abundance: .; d_gene: TRBD1; CDR3aa: CASFETGARTEAFF; CDR3nt: TGTGCCAGCTTTGAAACAGGGGCTAGAACTGAAGCTTTCTTT
j_gene: TRBJ2-1; v_gene: TRBV6-6; abundance: .; d_gene: .; CDR3aa: CASSKGARVYNEQFF; CDR3nt: TGTGCCAGCAGCAAAGGGGCGAGGGTTTACAATGAGCAGTTCTTC
j_gene: TRBJ1-1; v_gene: TRBV7-9; abundance: few; d_gene: TRBD1; CDR3aa: CASSSQGEAFF; CDR3nt: TGTGCCAGCAGCTCACAGGGGGAAGCTTTCTTT
j_gene: TRBJ1-1; v_gene: TRBV7-2; abundance: once; d_gene: .; CDR3aa: CASSLGAGFSWNTEAFF; CDR3nt: TGTGCCAGCAGCTTAGGTGCAGGGTTTTCGTGGAACACTGAAGCTTTCTTT
j_gene: TRBJ2-3; v_gene: TRBV19; abundance: .; d_gene: .; CDR3aa: CASSRGGQVTDTQYF; CDR3nt: TGTGCCAGTAGTCGGGGGGGACAGGTCACAGATACGCAGTATTTT
j_gene: TRBJ2-1; v_gene: TRBV10-2; abundance: .; d_gene: .; CDR3aa: CASSVLKEQFF; CDR3nt: TGCGCCAGCAGTGTCCTAAAGGAGCAGTTCTTC
j_gene: TRBJ2-1; v_gene: TRBV19; abundance: .; d_gene: .; CDR3aa: CASSIGRGAYLRVF; CDR3nt: TGTGCCAGTAGTATAGGGCGGGGAGCCTATTTGAGGGTCTTC
j_gene: TRBJ2-1; v_gene: TRBV7-9; abundance: .; d_gene: TRBD1; CDR3aa: CASSRVNRGRGNEQFF; CDR3nt: TGTGCCAGCAGCCGAGTTAACAGGGGACGGGGCAATGAGCAGTTCTTC
j_gene: TRBJ2-2; v_gene: TRBV29-1; abundance: once; d_gene: .; CDR3aa: CSVDQGYTGELFF; CDR3nt: TGCAGCGTAGACCAGGGCTACACCGGGGAGCTGTTTTTT
j_gene: TRBJ1-1; v_gene: TRBV18; abundance: .; d_gene: .; CDR3aa: CASSEQPNTEAFF; CDR3nt: TGTGCCAGCTCAGAACAGCCGAACACTGAAGCTTTCTTT
j_gene: TRBJ2-1; v_gene: TRBV5-6; abundance: once; d_gene: .; CDR3aa: CASSLDSHNEQFF; CDR3nt: TGTGCCAGCAGCTTGGACAGCCACAATGAGCAGTTCTTC
j_gene: TRBJ1-6; v_gene: TRBV2; abundance: once; d_gene: TRBD1; CDR3aa: CASSRQGLPSPLHF; CDR3nt: TGTGCCAGCAGTCGACAGGGACTCCCTTCACCCCTCCACTTT
j_gene: TRBJ2-5; v_gene: TRBV30; abundance: .; d_gene: TRBD2; CDR3aa: CAWRIAGEETQYF; CDR3nt: TGTGCCTGGAGGATAGCGGGGGAAGAGACCCAGTACTTC
j_gene: TRBJ1-1; v_gene: TRBV19; abundance: .; d_gene: .; CDR3aa: CASIQQGGVAEAFF; CDR3nt: TGTGCCAGTATACAACAGGGAGGCGTCGCTGAAGCTTTCTTT
j_gene: TRBJ2-5; v_gene: TRBV5-1; abundance: .; d_gene: TRBD1; CDR3aa: CASSFPGTGQETQYF; CDR3nt: TGCGCCAGCAGCTTTCCGGGGACAGGACAAGAGACCCAGTACTTC
j_gene: TRBJ2-7; v_gene: TRBV28; abundance: .; d_gene: .; CDR3aa: CASVIGGSSYEQYF; CDR3nt: TGTGCCAGCGTTATCGGCGGCAGCTCCTACGAGCAGTACTTC
j_gene: TRBJ2-7; v_gene: TRBV4-2; abundance: .; d_gene: TRBD2; CDR3aa: CASSQGPGGPYEQYF; CDR3nt: TGTGCCAGCAGCCAAGGGCCGGGGGGGCCCTACGAGCAGTACTTC
j_gene: TRBJ2-1; v_gene: TRBV25-1; abundance: .; d_gene: TRBD2; CDR3aa: CASSNGLAAYNEQFF; CDR3nt: TGTGCCAGCAGCAACGGACTAGCGGCCTACAATGAGCAGTTCTTC
j_gene: TRBJ2-7; v_gene: TRBV19; abundance: .; d_gene: .; CDR3aa: CASSIGQTPKSDEQYF; CDR3nt: TGTGCCAGTAGTATAGGGCAGACACCCAAAAGCGACGAGCAGTACTTC
j_gene: TRBJ2-3; v_gene: TRBV28; abundance: once; d_gene: TRBD2; CDR3aa: CASSAGGGPDTQYF; CDR3nt: TGTGCCAGCAGCGCGGGAGGGGGGCCAGATACGCAGTATTTT
j_gene: TRBJ2-3; v_gene: TRBV25-1; abundance: .; d_gene: .; CDR3aa: CASSELDRTDTQYF; CDR3nt: TGTGCCAGCAGTGAATTGGACCGCACAGATACGCAGTATTTT
j_gene: TRBJ1-1; v_gene: TRBV5-1; abundance: few; d_gene: .; CDR3aa: CASGRGNTEAFF; CDR3nt: TGCGCCAGCGGCAGGGGGAACACTGAAGCTTTCTTT
j_gene: TRBJ1-3; v_gene: TRBV7-8; abundance: .; d_gene: .; CDR3aa: CASSLVSRANSGNTIYF; CDR3nt: TGTGCCAGCAGCTTAGTATCTCGGGCAAACTCTGGAAACACCATATATTTT
j_gene: TRBJ2-7; v_gene: TRBV7-9; abundance: .; d_gene: TRBD2; CDR3aa: CASSFYRGLGLAGVNEQYF; CDR3nt: TGTGCCAGCAGCTTTTACAGGGGCCTTGGGCTAGCGGGAGTGAACGAGCAGTACTTC
j_gene: TRBJ1-4; v_gene: TRBV30; abundance: .; d_gene: TRBD1; CDR3aa: CAWTHDRGTEKLFF; CDR3nt: TGTGCCTGGACCCATGACAGGGGGACTGAAAAACTGTTTTTT
j_gene: TRBJ2-7; v_gene: TRBV18; abundance: .; d_gene: .; CDR3aa: CASSLSYEQYF; CDR3nt: TGTGCCAGCTCCCTCTCCTACGAGCAGTACTTC
j_gene: TRBJ2-5; v_gene: TRBV7-9; abundance: .; d_gene: .; CDR3aa: CASSLGAEQETQYF; CDR3nt: TGTGCCAGCAGCTTAGGAGCCGAGCAAGAGACCCAGTACTTC
j_gene: TRBJ1-6; v_gene: TRBV28; abundance: .; d_gene: TRBD1; CDR3aa: CATSKTGTGISPLHF; CDR3nt: TGTGCCACCTCAAAAACCGGGACAGGGATATCACCCCTCCACTTT
j_gene: TRBJ2-6; v_gene: TRBV19; abundance: once; d_gene: TRBD1; CDR3aa: CASKAGTGFSGANVLTF; CDR3nt: TGTGCCAGTAAGGCCGGGACAGGATTCTCTGGGGCCAACGTCCTGACTTTC
j_gene: TRBJ1-1; v_gene: TRBV15; abundance: .; d_gene: .; CDR3aa: CATSRGANTEAFF; CDR3nt: TGTGCCACCAGCAGAGGGGCGAACACTGAAGCTTTCTTT
j_gene: TRBJ1-5; v_gene: TRBV6-6; abundance: .; d_gene: TRBD1; CDR3aa: CASSPGTGAYLQPQHF; CDR3nt: TGTGCCAGCAGTCCCGGGACAGGGGCGTATTTACAGCCCCAGCATTTT
j_gene: TRBJ2-3; v_gene: TRBV6-5; abundance: .; d_gene: .; CDR3aa: CASSSTGRVYF; CDR3nt: TGTGCCAGCAGTTCGACAGGAAGGGTGTATTTT
j_gene: TRBJ2-3; v_gene: TRBV18; abundance: .; d_gene: TRBD2; CDR3aa: CASSDLAGGPADTQYF; CDR3nt: TGTGCCAGCTCAGATCTAGCGGGAGGGCCCGCAGATACGCAGTATTTT
j_gene: TRBJ1-2; v_gene: TRBV7-2; abundance: .; d_gene: .; CDR3aa: CASSGAVGVAYGYTF; CDR3nt: TGTGCCAGCAGCGGAGCCGTGGGGGTGGCCTATGGCTACACCTTC
j_gene: TRBJ2-7; v_gene: TRBV14; abundance: once; d_gene: .; CDR3aa: CASSPGGQLSYEQYF; CDR3nt: TGTGCCAGCAGCCCCGGGGGACAGTTATCCTACGAGCAGTACTTC
j_gene: TRBJ2-7; v_gene: TRBV6-1; abundance: .; d_gene: .; CDR3aa: CASCNRGGGEQYF; CDR3nt: TGTGCCAGCTGTAACAGGGGCGGGGGCGAGCAGTACTTC
j_gene: TRBJ2-7; v_gene: TRBV11-3; abundance: .; d_gene: .; CDR3aa: CASSPTWPPGEQYF; CDR3nt: TGTGCCAGCAGCCCTACATGGCCACCAGGCGAGCAGTACTTC
j_gene: TRBJ2-7; v_gene: TRBV5-4; abundance: .; d_gene: TRBD1; CDR3aa: CASSLGGQGYGEQYF; CDR3nt: TGTGCCAGCAGCTTGGGGGGACAGGGGTATGGGGAGCAGTACTTC
j_gene: TRBJ1-2; v_gene: TRBV6-5; abundance: .; d_gene: .; CDR3aa: CASSPGVGYTF; CDR3nt: TGTGCCAGCAGTCCGGGGGTGGGCTACACCTTC
j_gene: TRBJ2-1; v_gene: TRBV10-3; abundance: .; d_gene: TRBD1; CDR3aa: CAISEQGWEQFF; CDR3nt: TGTGCCATCAGTGAACAGGGGTGGGAGCAGTTCTTC
j_gene: TRBJ1-2; v_gene: TRBV6-1; abundance: .; d_gene: .; CDR3aa: CASIAYRVGGYTF; CDR3nt: TGTGCCAGCATAGCGTACAGGGTGGGCGGCTACACCTTC
j_gene: TRBJ2-2; v_gene: TRBV5-1; abundance: .; d_gene: .; CDR3aa: CASGPEVNTGELFF; CDR3nt: TGCGCCAGCGGCCCAGAGGTGAACACCGGGGAGCTGTTTTTT
j_gene: TRBJ2-5; v_gene: TRBV13; abundance: .; d_gene: TRBD1; CDR3aa: CASSIRTGGEETQYF; CDR3nt: TGTGCCAGCAGCATCCGGACAGGGGGCGAAGAGACCCAGTACTTC
j_gene: TRBJ2-7; v_gene: TRBV19; abundance: .; d_gene: TRBD1; CDR3aa: CASSMDRDTEQYF; CDR3nt: TGTGCCAGTAGTATGGACAGGGACACCGAGCAGTACTTC
j_gene: TRBJ1-3; v_gene: TRBV7-2; abundance: .; d_gene: .; CDR3aa: CASSEAGVRAGNTIYF; CDR3nt: TGTGCCAGCAGCGAAGCAGGGGTACGGGCTGGAAACACCATATATTTT